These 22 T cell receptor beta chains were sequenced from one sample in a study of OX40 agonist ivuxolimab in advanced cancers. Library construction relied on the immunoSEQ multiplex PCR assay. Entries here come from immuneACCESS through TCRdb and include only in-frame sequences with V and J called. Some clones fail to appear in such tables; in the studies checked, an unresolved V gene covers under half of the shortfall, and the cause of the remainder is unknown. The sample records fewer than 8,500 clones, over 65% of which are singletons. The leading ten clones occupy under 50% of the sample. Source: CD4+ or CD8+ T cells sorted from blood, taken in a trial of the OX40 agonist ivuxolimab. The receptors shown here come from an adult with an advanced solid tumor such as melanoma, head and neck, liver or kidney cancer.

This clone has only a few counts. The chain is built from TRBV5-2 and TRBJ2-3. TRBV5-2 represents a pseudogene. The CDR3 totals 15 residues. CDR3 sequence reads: CASSLTGMRGDTQYF. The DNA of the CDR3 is TGTGCCAGCAGCTTGACAGGGATGAGGGGAGATACGCAGTATTTT.

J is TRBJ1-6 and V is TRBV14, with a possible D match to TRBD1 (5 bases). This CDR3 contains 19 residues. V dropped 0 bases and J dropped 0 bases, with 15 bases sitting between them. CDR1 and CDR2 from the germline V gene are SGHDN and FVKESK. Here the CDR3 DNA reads TGTGCCAGCAGCCAAGATTTGTCGGGGGAAAGCTCCTATAATTCACCCCTCCACTTT. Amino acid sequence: CASSQDLSGESSYNSPLHF.

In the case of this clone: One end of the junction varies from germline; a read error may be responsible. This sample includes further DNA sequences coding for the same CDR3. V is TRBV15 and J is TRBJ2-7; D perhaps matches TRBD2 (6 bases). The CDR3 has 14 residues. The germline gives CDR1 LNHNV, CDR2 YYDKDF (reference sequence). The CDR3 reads CATSRDRQGGPEYF. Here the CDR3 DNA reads TGCGCCACCAGCAGAGATAGGCAGGGAGGACCCGAGTACTTC.

The CDR3 reads CASTKSGQGDNEKLFF. The DNA for the CDR3 is TGTGCCAGCACCAAATCGGGACAGGGAGATAATGAAAAACTGTTTTTT. This rearrangement joins TRBV21-1 to TRBJ1-4; the table's D call, TRBD1, was not checked against the DNA. TRBV21-1 is described as a pseudogene. The CDR3 has 16 residues.

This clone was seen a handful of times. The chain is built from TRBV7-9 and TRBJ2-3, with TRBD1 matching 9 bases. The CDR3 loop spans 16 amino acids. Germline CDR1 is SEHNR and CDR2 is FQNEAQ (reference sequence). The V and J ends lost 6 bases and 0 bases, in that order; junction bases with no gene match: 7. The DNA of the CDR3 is TGTGCCAGCAGAACCGGGACAGGGACTAGCACAGATACGCAGTATTTT. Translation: CASRTGTGTSTDTQYF. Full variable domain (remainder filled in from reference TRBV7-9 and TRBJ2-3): DTGVSQNPRHKITKRGQNVTFRCDPISEHNRLYWYRQTLGQGPEFLTYFQNEAQLEKSRLLSDRFSAERPKGSFSTLEIQRTEQGDSAMYLCASRTGTGTSTDTQYFGPGTRLTVL.

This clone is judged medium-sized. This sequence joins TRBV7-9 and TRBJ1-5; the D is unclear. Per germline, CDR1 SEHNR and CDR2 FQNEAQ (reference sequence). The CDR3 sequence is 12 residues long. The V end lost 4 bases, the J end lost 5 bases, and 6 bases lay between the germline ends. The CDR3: CASSSAHQPQHF. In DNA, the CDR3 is TGTGCCAGCAGCTCGGCCCATCAGCCCCAGCATTTT.

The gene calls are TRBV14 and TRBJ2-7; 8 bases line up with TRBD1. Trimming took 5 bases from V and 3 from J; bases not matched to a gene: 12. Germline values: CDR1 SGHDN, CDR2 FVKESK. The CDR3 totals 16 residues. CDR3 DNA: TGTGCCAGCAGCGAACTCGGGACAGGTCCTTTCTACGAGCAGTACTTC. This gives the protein CASSELGTGPFYEQYF. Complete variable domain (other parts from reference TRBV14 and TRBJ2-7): EAGVTQFPSHSVIEKGQTVTLRCDPISGHDNLYWYRRVMGKEIKFLLHFVKESKQDESGMPNNRFLAERTGGTYSTLKVQPAELEDSGVYFCASSELGTGPFYEQYFGPGTRLTVT.

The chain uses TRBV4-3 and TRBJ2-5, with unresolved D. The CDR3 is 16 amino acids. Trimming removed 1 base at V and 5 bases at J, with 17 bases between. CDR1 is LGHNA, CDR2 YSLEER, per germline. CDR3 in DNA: TGCGCCAGCAGCCAAGGGGTTTCCTCCCCTCAGGAGACCCAGTACTTC. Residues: CASSQGVSSPQETQYF.

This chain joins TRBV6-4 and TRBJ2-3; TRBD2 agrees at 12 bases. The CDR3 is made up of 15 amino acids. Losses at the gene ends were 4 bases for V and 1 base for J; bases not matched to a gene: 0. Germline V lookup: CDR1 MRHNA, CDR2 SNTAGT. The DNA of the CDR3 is TGTGCCAGCAGTGGACTAGCGGGGGGCACAGATACGCAGTATTTT. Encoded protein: CASSGLAGGTDTQYF.

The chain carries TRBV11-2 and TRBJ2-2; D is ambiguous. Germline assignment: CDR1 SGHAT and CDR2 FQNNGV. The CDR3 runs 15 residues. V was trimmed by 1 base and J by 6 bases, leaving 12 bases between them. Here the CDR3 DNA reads TGTGCCAGCAGCTTAGGTCTCGCGGCCCCCGGGGAGCTGTTTTTT. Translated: CASSLGLAAPGELFF.

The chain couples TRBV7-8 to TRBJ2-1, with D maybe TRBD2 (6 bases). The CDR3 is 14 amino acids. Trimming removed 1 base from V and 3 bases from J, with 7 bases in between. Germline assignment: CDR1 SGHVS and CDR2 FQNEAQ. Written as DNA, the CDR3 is TGTGCCAGCAGCTTAGTGGGGGGCTACAATGAGCAGTTCTTC. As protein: CASSLVGGYNEQFF.

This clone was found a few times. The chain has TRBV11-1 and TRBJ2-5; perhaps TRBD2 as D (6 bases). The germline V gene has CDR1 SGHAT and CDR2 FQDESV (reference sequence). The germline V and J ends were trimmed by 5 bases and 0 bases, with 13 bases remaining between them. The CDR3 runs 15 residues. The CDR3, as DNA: TGTGCCAGCAGCCGATCGGGAGAGTACCAAGAGACCCAGTACTTC. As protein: CASSRSGEYQETQYF.

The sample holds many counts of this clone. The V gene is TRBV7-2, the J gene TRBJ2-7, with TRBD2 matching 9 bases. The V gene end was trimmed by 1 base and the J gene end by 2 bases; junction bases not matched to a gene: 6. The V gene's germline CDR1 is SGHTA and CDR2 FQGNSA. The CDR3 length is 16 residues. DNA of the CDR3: TGTGCCAGCAGCTTAGTAGGGGTAGCGGGGGCCTACGAGCAGTACTTC. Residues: CASSLVGVAGAYEQYF.

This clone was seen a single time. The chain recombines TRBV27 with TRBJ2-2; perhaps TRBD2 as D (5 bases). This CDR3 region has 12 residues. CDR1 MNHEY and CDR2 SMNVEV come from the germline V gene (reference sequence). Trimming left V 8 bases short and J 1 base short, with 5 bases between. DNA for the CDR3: TGTGCCAGCGGGAGGAACACCGGGGAGCTGTTTTTT. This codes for CASGRNTGELFF.

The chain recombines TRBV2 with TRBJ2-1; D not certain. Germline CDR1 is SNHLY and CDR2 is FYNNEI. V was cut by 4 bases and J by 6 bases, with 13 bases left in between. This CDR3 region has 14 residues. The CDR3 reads CASSAGLTSNEQFF. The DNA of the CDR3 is TGTGCCAGCAGTGCGGGCCTGACCTCCAATGAGCAGTTCTTC.

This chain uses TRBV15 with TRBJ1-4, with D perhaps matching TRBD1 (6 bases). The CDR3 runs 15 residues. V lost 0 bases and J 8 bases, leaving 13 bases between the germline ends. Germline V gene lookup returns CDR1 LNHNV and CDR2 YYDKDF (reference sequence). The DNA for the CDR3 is TGTGCCACCAGCAGAGATCTAGGGGGTCGGGAAAAACTGTTTTTT. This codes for CATSRDLGGREKLFF. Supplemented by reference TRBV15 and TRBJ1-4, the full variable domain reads DAMVIQNPRYQVTQFGKPVTLSCSQTLNHNVMYWYQQKSSQAPKLLFHYYDKDFNNEADTPDNFQSRRPNTSFCFLDIRSPGLGDTAMYLCATSRDLGGREKLFFGSGTQLSVL.

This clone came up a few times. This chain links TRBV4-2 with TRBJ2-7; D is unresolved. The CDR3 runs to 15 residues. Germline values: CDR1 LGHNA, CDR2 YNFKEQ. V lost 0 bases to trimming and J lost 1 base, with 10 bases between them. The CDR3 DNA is TGTGCCAGCAGCCAAGATCTAGAAAGGTCCTACGAGCAGTACTTC. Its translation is CASSQDLERSYEQYF.

In nucleotides, the CDR3 is TGTGCCAGCAGCTTCCAGGGGACGAAAGATACGCAGTATTTT. It yields the protein CASSFQGTKDTQYF. This chain connects TRBV5-5 to TRBJ2-3, with TRBD1 as a possible D gene (6 bases). V dropped 2 bases and J dropped 5 bases, with 12 bases sitting between them. Germline CDR1 reads SGHKS; CDR2 reads YYEKEE (reference sequence). The CDR3 spans 14 residues.

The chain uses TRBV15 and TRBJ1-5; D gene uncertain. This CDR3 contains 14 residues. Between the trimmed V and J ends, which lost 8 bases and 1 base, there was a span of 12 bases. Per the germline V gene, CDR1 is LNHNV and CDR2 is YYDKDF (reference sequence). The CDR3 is CATQTGGSNQPQHF. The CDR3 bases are TGTGCCACCCAGACCGGAGGGAGCAATCAGCCCCAGCATTTT.

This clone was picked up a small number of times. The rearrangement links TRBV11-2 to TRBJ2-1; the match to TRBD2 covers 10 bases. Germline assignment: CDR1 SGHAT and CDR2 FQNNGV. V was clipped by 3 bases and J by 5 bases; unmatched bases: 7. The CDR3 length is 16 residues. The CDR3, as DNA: TGTGCCAGCAGCTTCCTACTAGCGGGACCTAACAATGAGCAGTTCTTC. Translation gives CASSFLLAGPNNEQFF.

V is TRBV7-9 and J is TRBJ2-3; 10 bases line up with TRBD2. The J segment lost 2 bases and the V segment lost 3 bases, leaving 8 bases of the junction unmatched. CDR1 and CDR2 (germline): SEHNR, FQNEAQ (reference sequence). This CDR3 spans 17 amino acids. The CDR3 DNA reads TGTGCCAGCAGCTTTATAACTAGCGGGACCGACACAGATACGCAGTATTTT. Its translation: CASSFITSGTDTDTQYF.

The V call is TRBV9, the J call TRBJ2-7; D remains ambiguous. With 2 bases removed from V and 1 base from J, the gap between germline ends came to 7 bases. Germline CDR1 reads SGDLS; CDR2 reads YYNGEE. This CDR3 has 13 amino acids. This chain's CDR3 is CASSVGNSYEQYF. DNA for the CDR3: TGTGCCAGCAGCGTTGGGAATTCCTACGAGCAGTACTTC.